Below, 26 T cell receptor beta chains from the same sample are listed, as sequenced in a study of blood T cell repertoires in COVID-19. Repertoires were generated with immunoSEQ multiplex PCR, while TCRdb's copy carries only in-frame clones and drops some. Of some 310,000 clones listed, roughly 86% were seen once; the top ten hold more than 9%. The specimen was PBMCs or T cells enriched from blood (not recorded which). Source of these receptors: a woman in her 30s who had recovered from COVID-19.

The V gene is TRBV5-6, the J gene TRBJ1-3; possibly TRBD1 for D (6 bases). The CDR3 runs 15 residues. V was clipped by 3 bases and J by 4 bases, with 14 bases between them. The germline V gene encodes CDR1 SGHDT and CDR2 YYEEEE. The CDR3 region is CASSSTGSVGNTIYF. Written as DNA, the CDR3 is TGTGCCAGCAGCTCTACAGGGAGTGTCGGAAACACCATATATTTT. The full variable domain, completed using reference TRBV5-6 and TRBJ1-3, is DAGVTQSPTHLIKTRGQQVTLRCSPKSGHDTVSWYQQALGQGPQFIFQYYEEEERQRGNFPDRFSGHQFPNYSSELNVNALLLGDSALYLCASSSTGSVGNTIYFGEGSWLTVV.

The gene calls are TRBV12-3 or TRBV12-4 and TRBJ2-1; 8 bases line up with TRBD2. The CDR3 runs to 12 residues. J lost 8 bases, V lost 5 bases, and 2 bases had no gene match. The CDR3 DNA reads TGTGCCAGCAGTATCGGGGGGGATGAGCAGTTCTTC. Its protein is CASSIGGDEQFF.

This chain joins TRBV5-1 and TRBJ2-1; 11 bases agree with TRBD2. Germline CDR1 is SGHRS and CDR2 is YFSETQ. This CDR3 has 15 amino acids. Trimming at V came to 4 bases and at J to 5 bases, leaving 5 bases not matched to a gene. CDR3 in DNA: TGCGCCAGCAGCGAGACTAGCGGGACACACAATGAGCAGTTCTTC. Its protein is CASSETSGTHNEQFF.

V is TRBV10-3 and J is TRBJ2-1; 8 positions match TRBD2. Germline CDR1 ENHRY, CDR2 SYGVKD. The CDR3 runs to 14 residues. The ends lost 7 bases at V and 5 bases at J; junction bases unmatched: 7. The CDR3 is CAINREGRNNEQFF. CDR3 in DNA: TGTGCCATCAACCGGGAGGGCCGAAACAATGAGCAGTTCTTC.

The V call is TRBV6-5, the J call TRBJ2-7, with D tentatively TRBD2 (6 bases). Deletions cut 0 bases from V and 0 bases from J, with 12 bases between. The CDR3 is made up of 16 amino acids. Germline-derived CDR1 and CDR2 are MNHEY and SVGAGI. The CDR3 is CASSYSWDLSSYEQYF. Written as DNA, the CDR3 is TGTGCCAGCAGTTACTCCTGGGACTTAAGCTCCTACGAGCAGTACTTC.

The J gene is TRBJ1-5, the V gene TRBV7-9; no clear D. Trimming left V 3 bases short and J 6 bases short, with 12 bases between. The germline gives CDR1 SEHNR, CDR2 FQNEAQ (reference sequence). This CDR3 has 14 residues. The CDR3 protein is CASSLSRAGQPQHF. The CDR3 bases are TGTGCCAGCAGCTTGTCGAGGGCTGGTCAGCCCCAGCATTTT.

This rearrangement joins TRBV27 to TRBJ1-4, with 10 bases aligning to TRBD1. The V and J ends lost 5 bases and 8 bases, in that order; junction bases with no gene match: 11. This CDR3 is 16 amino acids long. Germline V gene data show CDR1 as MNHEY and CDR2 as SMNVEV (reference sequence). This CDR3 is CASSVGQGMVREKLFF. CDR3 in DNA: TGTGCCAGCAGTGTGGGACAGGGGATGGTGAGGGAAAAACTGTTTTTT.

The chain couples TRBV29-1 to TRBJ2-7, with 8 bases identical to TRBD2. After removal of 4 bases from V and 0 bases from J, the junction contained 5 bases not matched to a gene. The germline V gene encodes CDR1 SQVTM and CDR2 ANQGSEA. This CDR3 comprises 14 residues. This CDR3 reads CSVVPGTSSYEQYF. In nucleotides, the CDR3 is TGCAGCGTTGTCCCCGGGACTAGCTCCTACGAGCAGTACTTC.

The chain uses TRBV12-3 or TRBV12-4 and TRBJ1-1; unclear D gene. The CDR3 spans 12 residues. With 8 bases removed from V and 1 base from J, the gap between germline ends came to 8 bases. The CDR3 bases are TGTGCCAGCCGCCGGGAGAACACTGAAGCTTTCTTT. This sequence encodes CASRRENTEAFF.

The chain is built from TRBV28 and TRBJ1-5; no definite D call. The CDR3 extends over 13 amino acids. Germline CDR1 is MDHEN and CDR2 is SYDVKM. The ends were cut back, 5 bases at V and 4 bases at J, with 9 bases in the middle. The CDR3 sequence is CASSPFGNQPQHF. In DNA, the CDR3 is TGTGCCAGCAGTCCCTTCGGGAATCAGCCCCAGCATTTT.

This clone was observed a few times. This chain uses TRBV21-1 with TRBJ1-2; no check of the table's D call, TRBD1, against the DNA was made. TRBV21-1 is a pseudogene. This CDR3 is 16 amino acids long. This CDR3 reads CASSHNRQRANYGYTF. The CDR3 DNA reads as TGTGCCAGCAGCCATAACAGGCAGCGAGCTAACTATGGCTACACCTTC.

The gene calls are TRBV19 and TRBJ1-1; 10 bases are shared with TRBD1. The CDR3 spans 15 residues. The V segment lost 6 bases and the J segment 1 base; nucleotides outside the gene matches: 5. Germline V CDR1 and CDR2: LNHDA, SQIVND (reference sequence). CDR3 in DNA: TGTGCCAGTAGACCGGGACAGGGGACGAACACTGAAGCTTTCTTT. Protein: CASRPGQGTNTEAFF.

This clone showed up just a few times. The chain combines TRBV10-3 with TRBJ1-6; D perhaps matches TRBD1 (5 bases). Germline assignment: CDR1 ENHRY and CDR2 SYGVKD. This CDR3 spans 16 amino acids. Trimming pared 0 bases from V and 11 bases from J, leaving 17 bases between. CDR3 bases: TGTGCCATCAGTGAGTCATTAGGTCTCCAAGGGGCACCCCTCCACTTT. Translating it yields CAISESLGLQGAPLHF.

The chain couples TRBV11-2 to TRBJ1-1; tentative D call: TRBD1 (6 bases). The CDR3 covers 15 residues. Trimming took off 2 bases at V and 5 bases at J, with 15 bases between the two ends. CDR1 SGHAT and CDR2 FQNNGV come from the germline V gene. The CDR3 spells CASSLNWDIGTEAFF. CDR3 DNA sequence: TGTGCCAGCAGCTTAAATTGGGACATCGGGACTGAAGCTTTCTTT.

The chain carries TRBV4-1 and TRBJ2-7; TRBD1 aligns across 7 bases. After removal of 0 bases from V and 3 bases from J, the junction contained 5 bases not matched to a gene. Per the germline V gene, CDR1 is MGHRA and CDR2 is YSYEKL. The CDR3 runs to 15 residues. The CDR3 spells CASSQETGLSYEQYF. In nucleotides, the CDR3 is TGCGCCAGCAGCCAAGAGACAGGGTTAAGCTACGAGCAGTACTTC.

The chain recombines TRBV10-3 with TRBJ2-3; 10 bases are a match to TRBD1. Germline lookup yields CDR1 ENHRY and CDR2 SYGVKD. The J segment lost 5 bases and the V segment lost 5 bases, leaving 7 bases of the junction unmatched. This CDR3 spans 15 amino acids. The CDR3 spells CAISPGTGVIDTQYF. The CDR3 DNA sequence: TGTGCCATCAGTCCCGGGACAGGGGTGATAGATACGCAGTATTTT.

The CDR3, as DNA: TGTGCCATCGGGGACAGGAGGAATGAAGCTTTCTTT. This sequence encodes CAIGDRRNEAFF. This rearrangement joins TRBV10-3 to TRBJ1-1, with TRBD1 identical over 8 bases. The V gene end was trimmed by 8 bases and the J gene end by 7 bases; junction bases not matched to a gene: 6. The CDR3 runs 12 residues. CDR1 ENHRY and CDR2 SYGVKD come from the germline V gene.

This chain uses TRBV3-1 (or the pseudogene TRBV3-2) with TRBJ2-5; 11 nucleotides align to TRBD2. With V trimmed by 0 bases and J by 3 bases, 6 bases remained unmatched. Germline values: CDR1 LGHDT, CDR2 YNNKEL (reference sequence). The CDR3 has 17 amino acids. DNA of the CDR3: TGTGCCAGCAGCCAAGAGTTCGGGACTAGCGGTAAAGAGACCCAGTACTTC. Encoded protein: CASSQEFGTSGKETQYF.

V and J are TRBV27 and TRBJ2-1; 9 bases are a match to TRBD2. The CDR3 is 18 amino acids. The trim removed 2 bases at V and 0 bases at J, leaving 8 bases unmatched. CDR1 and CDR2 from the germline V gene are MNHEY and SMNVEV (reference sequence). CDR3: CASSLPASGTRSYNEQFF. In DNA form, the CDR3 reads TGTGCCAGCAGTTTACCGGCTAGCGGGACTCGCTCCTACAATGAGCAGTTCTTC.

The J gene is TRBJ1-1, the V gene TRBV27, with 7 nucleotides matching TRBD1. CDR3 length: 14 residues. The V and J ends lost 4 bases and 5 bases, in that order; junction bases with no gene match: 7. Germline CDR1 is MNHEY and CDR2 is SMNVEV (reference sequence). CDR3 residues: CASSSDGTVTEAFF. Written as DNA, the CDR3 is TGTGCCAGCAGTTCAGATGGGACAGTAACTGAAGCTTTCTTT.

J is TRBJ1-5 and V is TRBV18; TRBD1 aligns across 8 bases. The CDR3 sequence is 14 residues long. After removal of 3 bases from V and 7 bases from J, the junction contained 5 bases not matched to a gene. The germline CDR1 and CDR2 sequences are KGHSH and LQKENI. The DNA of the CDR3 is TGTGCCAGCTCACCTACAGGGGGGCACCAGCCCCAGCATTTT. Protein: CASSPTGGHQPQHF.

The CDR3 region is CASRPRLGGYTF. The DNA for the CDR3 is TGTGCCAGCAGACCGAGGCTGGGTGGCTACACCTTC. The chain is built from TRBV28 and TRBJ1-2; D is undetermined. CDR1 is MDHEN and CDR2 is SYDVKM in the germline V gene. The CDR3 runs to 12 residues. V gave up 6 bases and J gave up 7 bases, with 12 bases separating them.

The chain couples TRBV6-2 or TRBV6-3 to TRBJ2-5; 7 bases agree with TRBD2. Germline V lookup: CDR1 MNHEY, CDR2 SVGEGT. This CDR3 comprises 13 residues. V lost 1 base and J lost 5; bases outside the gene matches: 1. The CDR3 here is CASSYLLAETQYF. DNA of the CDR3: TGTGCCAGCAGTTACTTACTAGCGGAGACCCAGTACTTC.

The V gene is TRBV9, the J gene TRBJ2-3; 9 positions match TRBD2. This CDR3 contains 15 residues. The V gene's germline CDR1 is SGDLS and CDR2 YYNGEE. With 4 bases clipped from V and 3 bases from J, the junction kept 6 bases outside the gene matches. The CDR3 spells CASSPGTSPTDTQYF. In DNA, the CDR3 is TGTGCCAGCAGCCCCGGGACTAGCCCTACAGATACGCAGTATTTT.

Only one count was recorded for this clone. The V call is TRBV27, the J call TRBJ1-2; 7 bases are a match to TRBD1. V shed 8 bases and J 1 base; nucleotides not matched to a gene: 4. Germline CDR1 MNHEY, CDR2 SMNVEV (reference sequence). The CDR3 has 13 residues. The CDR3 protein is CASSGTDNYGYTF. The CDR3 region has the DNA TGTGCCAGCTCCGGGACAGATAACTATGGCTACACCTTC.

The CDR3 is CASSPTGITEAFF. The CDR3 DNA is TGTGCCAGCAGTCCTACAGGGATAACTGAAGCTTTCTTT. J is TRBJ1-1 and V is TRBV7-9; maybe TRBD1 (6 bases). V lost 6 bases and J 5 bases, leaving 13 bases between the germline ends. This CDR3 contains 13 residues. Germline CDR1 reads SEHNR; CDR2 reads FQNEAQ (reference sequence).